This T cell receptor beta chain derives from a study of blood T cell repertoires in COVID-19. Study in general: T cells, B-cell-depleted T cells, or PBMCs provided the cDNA or gDNA that served as material.

This table comes from immunoSEQ multiplex PCR, and its TCRdb copy is limited to in-frame clones, with some not included. The sample shows 80,000 or so clones, around nine tenths of them seen only once. After removal of 0 bases from V and 6 bases from J, the junction contained 6 bases not matched to a gene. Per germline, CDR1 SGHRS and CDR2 YFSETQ. This CDR3 contains 16 residues. The receptor's source is a woman aged 60 to 75 with acute or convalescent COVID-19. The chain carries TRBV5-1 and TRBJ2-3, with TRBD2 matching over 11 bases. Specimen: peripheral blood. In nucleotides, the CDR3 is TGCGCCAGCAGCTTGGGCCGACTAGCGGGGACGGATACGCAGTATTTT. This sequence encodes CASSLGRLAGTDTQYF.